These T cell receptor beta chains were read from a single sample in a study of T cell repertoires in cytomegalovirus infection. These receptors' targets are unknown. TCRdb itself ran the reads through MiXCR, one entry per CDR3 protein. This table has hundreds of thousands of distinct CDR3 sequences, less than 35% appearing once. Sequences were derived from cultured CD8+ T cells from PBMCs, sampled from culture after CMV antigen stimulation. All receptors come from a human donor in good health (CMV status not recorded). Some clones in this sample may be carry-over from other donors' samples. CDR3s include the opening cysteine and the closing phenylalanine or tryptophan. The D gene is left open where the match is weak. For some rows the clone size is stated as once, few or many, or as a class when expanded; others skip it.

abundance,j_gene,d_gene,v_gene,CDR3nt,CDR3aa
-,TRBJ1-6,-,TRBV7-9,TGTGCCAGCAGCTCTCAGAACATACCCCTCCACTTT,CASSSQNIPLHF
few,TRBJ2-7,-,TRBV2,TGTGCCAGCACGGGACTGCTCTACGAGCAGTACTTC,CASTGLLYEQYF
-,TRBJ1-5,TRBD1,TRBV20-1,TGCAGTGCTTGGGACAGAACTAGCAATCAGCCCCAGCATTTT,CSAWDRTSNQPQHF
-,TRBJ1-2,TRBD1,TRBV5-5,TGTGCCAGCAGCTTGGGACAGGGAATCGATGGCTACACCTTC,CASSLGQGIDGYTF
-,TRBJ2-1,TRBD2,TRBV20-1,TGCAGTGCTAGAGTTCCTAGCGGGGGGGTCAATGAGCAGTTCTTC,CSARVPSGGVNEQFF
-,TRBJ2-2,-,TRBV12-3/TRBV12-4,TGTGCCATCGCTTCGGTTACCGGGGAGCTGTTTTTT,CAIASVTGELFF
-,TRBJ2-2,-,TRBV27,TGTGCCAGCAGAGAGGGGGGGCCCACCGGGGAGCTGTTTTTT,CASREGGPTGELFF
-,TRBJ2-5,TRBD2,TRBV12-3/TRBV12-4,TGTGCCAGCAGTACCCGGACTAGCGGGGGAAAGCGGGAGACCCAGTACTTC,CASSTRTSGGKRETQYF
-,TRBJ1-2,-,TRBV6-1,TGTGCCAGCAGTGGAGACCACCTCGGCCTATGGGGCTACACCTTC,CASSGDHLGLWGYTF
-,TRBJ1-2,TRBD1,TRBV10-3,TGTGCCATCCTCGACAGGGCCCCTTCCGGCTACACCTTC,CAILDRAPSGYTF
few,TRBJ2-1,TRBD2,TRBV20-1,TGCAGTGCCAGGACTAGCGCTGGCCCCTACAATGAGCAGTTCTTC,CSARTSAGPYNEQFF